This T cell receptor beta chain stems from a study of sequential checkpoint blockade in melanoma. The germline V and J ends were trimmed by 3 bases and 8 bases, with 16 bases remaining between them. The V gene's germline CDR1 is MNHNS and CDR2 SASEGT. CDR3 length equals 14 residues. Treatment here: randomized to nivolumab then ipilimumab (arm A) or the reverse (arm B). The method was immunoSEQ multiplex PCR; TCRdb's version includes in-frame clones alone and lacks a portion of them. Here the sample spans about 19,000 clones, approximately 70% being singletons. The chain carries TRBV6-1 and TRBJ1-1; maybe TRBD1 (6 bases). The sequenced sample was CD8+ T cells sorted from blood (inferred from file names), obtained from a patient given nivolumab and ipilimumab in sequence. The sequence was obtained from a human donor with melanoma. CDR3 region: CASSDFLGQREAFF. In nucleotides, the CDR3 is TGTGCCAGCAGTGATTTTCTAGGACAGAGAGAAGCTTTCTTT.